The rows below give T cell receptor beta chains drawn from one sample of a study of PD-1 blockade in classical Hodgkin lymphoma. The repertoire was sequenced with immunoSEQ multiplex PCR; TCRdb's copy has only in-frame clones and lacks some. The sample has about 97,000 clones, approximately 80% seen once. The source material was peripheral blood mononuclear cells (PBMCs), sampled at baseline. The receptors were sampled from a human donor with classical Hodgkin lymphoma. CDR3s include the opening cysteine and the closing phenylalanine or tryptophan. D genes are given only for firm matches. For some rows the clone size is stated as once, few or many, or as a class when expanded; others skip it.

J gene: TRBJ1-6; V gene: TRBV2; clone size: .; D gene: .; CDR3 protein: CASSVLPQGGSPLHF; CDR3 DNA: TGTGCCAGCAGTGTACTTCCGCAAGGAGGATCACCCCTCCACTTT
J gene: TRBJ2-4; V gene: TRBV9; clone size: .; D gene: .; CDR3 protein: CASSVGSWESKNIQYF; CDR3 DNA: TGTGCCAGCAGCGTTGGTTCGTGGGAATCCAAAAACATTCAGTACTTC
J gene: TRBJ1-2; V gene: TRBV2; clone size: .; D gene: .; CDR3 protein: CASSESLYGYTF; CDR3 DNA: TGTGCCAGCAGTGAGTCGCTATATGGCTACACCTTC
J gene: TRBJ2-5; V gene: TRBV6-5; clone size: .; D gene: TRBD1; CDR3 protein: CASSRYRGPQETQYF; CDR3 DNA: TGTGCCAGCAGTAGATACAGGGGGCCACAGGAGACCCAGTACTTC
J gene: TRBJ2-1; V gene: TRBV29-1; clone size: few; D gene: .; CDR3 protein: CSVLADNNEQFF; CDR3 DNA: TGCAGCGTTCTGGCAGATAACAATGAGCAGTTCTTC
J gene: TRBJ2-7; V gene: TRBV6-6; clone size: .; D gene: .; CDR3 protein: CASSPPGYHYEQYF; CDR3 DNA: TGTGCCAGCAGTCCCCCGGGCTACCACTACGAGCAGTACTTC
J gene: TRBJ2-7; V gene: TRBV2; clone size: .; D gene: .; CDR3 protein: CASVGLGYEQYF; CDR3 DNA: TGTGCCAGCGTTGGACTGGGGTACGAGCAGTACTTC
J gene: TRBJ2-5; V gene: TRBV14; clone size: once; D gene: .; CDR3 protein: CASSLRIGGYQYF; CDR3 DNA: TGTGCCAGCAGCCTTAGGATCGGGGGCTATCAGTACTTC
J gene: TRBJ2-7; V gene: TRBV2; clone size: .; D gene: TRBD1; CDR3 protein: CASSEALDRGYEQYF; CDR3 DNA: TGTGCCAGCAGTGAAGCTCTGGACAGGGGGTACGAGCAGTACTTC
J gene: TRBJ2-1; V gene: TRBV10-3; clone size: .; D gene: .; CDR3 protein: CAISVSVNEQFF; CDR3 DNA: TGTGCCATCAGCGTTAGCGTGAATGAGCAGTTCTTC
J gene: TRBJ2-5; V gene: TRBV5-4; clone size: .; D gene: TRBD1; CDR3 protein: CASSFLSGGSQETQYF; CDR3 DNA: TGTGCCAGCAGCTTCTTATCAGGGGGTAGCCAAGAGACCCAGTACTTC
J gene: TRBJ1-4; V gene: TRBV18; clone size: .; D gene: .; CDR3 protein: CASSETNEKLFF; CDR3 DNA: TGTGCCAGCTCCGAGACAAATGAAAAACTGTTTTTT
J gene: TRBJ1-2; V gene: TRBV15; clone size: .; D gene: .; CDR3 protein: CATSRDEGTFYGYTF; CDR3 DNA: TGTGCCACCAGCAGAGATGAGGGCACCTTCTATGGCTACACCTTC
J gene: TRBJ2-3; V gene: TRBV11-3; clone size: .; D gene: .; CDR3 protein: CASSMVPGPADTQYF; CDR3 DNA: TGTGCCAGCAGCATGGTCCCGGGACCCGCAGATACGCAGTATTTT
J gene: TRBJ1-1; V gene: TRBV7-9; clone size: few; D gene: .; CDR3 protein: CASRDRRTEAFF; CDR3 DNA: TGTGCCAGCAGGGATCGACGCACTGAAGCTTTCTTT
J gene: TRBJ2-7; V gene: TRBV25-1; clone size: .; D gene: TRBD2; CDR3 protein: CASSARGLAGVGEQYF; CDR3 DNA: TGTGCCAGCAGTGCCCGAGGACTAGCGGGAGTTGGCGAGCAGTACTTC
J gene: TRBJ1-2; V gene: TRBV5-8; clone size: .; D gene: .; CDR3 protein: CASSYYQSNGYTF; CDR3 DNA: TGTGCCAGCAGTTATTACCAGAGCAATGGCTACACCTTC
J gene: TRBJ2-2; V gene: TRBV7-2; clone size: .; D gene: .; CDR3 protein: CASSLGNFGYGELFF; CDR3 DNA: TGTGCCAGCAGCTTAGGGAACTTTGGTTACGGGGAGCTGTTTTTT
J gene: TRBJ2-7; V gene: TRBV5-1; clone size: .; D gene: .; CDR3 protein: CASNMADYEQYF; CDR3 DNA: TGCGCCAGCAATATGGCCGACTACGAGCAGTACTTC
J gene: TRBJ2-1; V gene: TRBV11-2; clone size: .; D gene: TRBD2; CDR3 protein: CASRKTSGSSYNEQFF; CDR3 DNA: TGTGCCAGCAGGAAAACTAGCGGGAGCTCCTACAATGAGCAGTTCTTC
J gene: TRBJ2-5; V gene: TRBV10-3; clone size: .; D gene: TRBD2; CDR3 protein: CAISVGGGQETQYF; CDR3 DNA: TGTGCCATCAGTGTGGGGGGGGGTCAAGAGACCCAGTACTTC
J gene: TRBJ2-3; V gene: TRBV7-2; clone size: .; D gene: TRBD2; CDR3 protein: CASSPEGLAGSADTQYF; CDR3 DNA: TGTGCCAGCAGCCCAGAGGGACTAGCGGGATCGGCAGATACGCAGTATTTT
J gene: TRBJ2-2; V gene: TRBV2; clone size: .; D gene: TRBD2; CDR3 protein: CASRQAGGAGELFF; CDR3 DNA: TGTGCCAGCAGGCAAGCGGGAGGGGCCGGGGAGCTGTTTTTT
J gene: TRBJ2-7; V gene: TRBV11-2; clone size: .; D gene: .; CDR3 protein: CASSPTQQGNEQYF; CDR3 DNA: TGTGCCAGCAGCCCCACTCAGCAGGGAAACGAGCAGTACTTC
J gene: TRBJ1-4; V gene: TRBV6-6; clone size: once; D gene: .; CDR3 protein: CASKYGGDEKLFF; CDR3 DNA: TGTGCCAGCAAGTATGGGGGTGACGAAAAACTGTTTTTT
J gene: TRBJ2-7; V gene: TRBV5-6; clone size: .; D gene: .; CDR3 protein: CATSTRVGEQYF; CDR3 DNA: TGTGCCACCAGTACGAGGGTAGGGGAGCAGTACTTC
J gene: TRBJ2-7; V gene: TRBV18; clone size: .; D gene: .; CDR3 protein: CASSTGREPYEQYF; CDR3 DNA: TGTGCCAGCTCAACTGGACGAGAGCCCTACGAGCAGTACTTC
J gene: TRBJ1-2; V gene: TRBV9; clone size: .; D gene: .; CDR3 protein: CASSVVPGGYTF; CDR3 DNA: TGTGCCAGCAGCGTAGTACCCGGTGGCTACACCTTC
J gene: TRBJ2-2; V gene: TRBV28; clone size: .; D gene: .; CDR3 protein: CASITNTGELFF; CDR3 DNA: TGTGCCAGCATCACGAACACCGGGGAGCTGTTTTTT
J gene: TRBJ2-7; V gene: TRBV19; clone size: few; D gene: .; CDR3 protein: CASSISLARGYEQYF; CDR3 DNA: TGTGCCAGTAGTATCTCGTTGGCCAGGGGCTACGAGCAGTACTTC
J gene: TRBJ2-5; V gene: TRBV6-1; clone size: .; D gene: .; CDR3 protein: CASSEGPLGSETQYF; CDR3 DNA: TGTGCCAGCAGTGAAGGCCCCTTGGGTTCAGAGACCCAGTACTTC
J gene: TRBJ2-1; V gene: TRBV21-1; clone size: .; D gene: .; CDR3 protein: CASSKYTCLSGMTNEQFF; CDR3 DNA: .
J gene: TRBJ1-2; V gene: TRBV7-3; clone size: .; D gene: TRBD1; CDR3 protein: CASSQGQGSGYTF; CDR3 DNA: TGTGCCAGCAGCCAGGGACAGGGAAGTGGCTACACCTTC
J gene: TRBJ2-1; V gene: TRBV28; clone size: .; D gene: .; CDR3 protein: CASSLILSSYNEQFF; CDR3 DNA: TGTGCCAGCAGTTTAATCCTTAGCTCCTACAATGAGCAGTTCTTC
J gene: TRBJ1-2; V gene: TRBV19; clone size: .; D gene: TRBD1; CDR3 protein: CASQLTGNYGYTF; CDR3 DNA: TGTGCCAGCCAGTTGACAGGGAACTATGGCTACACCTTC
J gene: TRBJ1-1; V gene: TRBV6-5; clone size: .; D gene: .; CDR3 protein: CASWASPDTEAFF; CDR3 DNA: TGTGCCAGCTGGGCATCTCCGGACACTGAAGCTTTCTTT
J gene: TRBJ1-3; V gene: TRBV18; clone size: .; D gene: TRBD1; CDR3 protein: CASSPLTGGADTIYF; CDR3 DNA: TGTGCCAGCTCACCATTGACAGGGGGCGCGGACACCATATATTTT
J gene: TRBJ1-5; V gene: TRBV9; clone size: few; D gene: TRBD1; CDR3 protein: CASSQGGQINQPQHF; CDR3 DNA: TGTGCCAGCAGTCAGGGGGGACAGATTAATCAGCCCCAGCATTTT
J gene: TRBJ2-7; V gene: TRBV7-6; clone size: .; D gene: .; CDR3 protein: CASSAGVSGSYEQYF; CDR3 DNA: TGTGCCAGCAGCGCCGGGGTTAGCGGCTCCTACGAGCAGTACTTC